This T cell receptor beta chain was observed in a study of early T cells in non-severe SARS-CoV-2 infection. Study in general: Sequencing input comprised bulk RNA from unsorted whole blood; chain pairing was not available. Notes on the study in general: Private and CD4 specificities were missed by VDJdb matching, skewed to anti-spike CD8.

Comment on this clonotype: Antigen specificity is unknown.

V was cut by 0 bases and J by 3 bases, with 15 bases left in between. The CDR3 loop spans 16 amino acids. CDR1 SGHAT and CDR2 FQNNGV come from the germline V gene. Unique molecular identifiers tagged individual cDNA molecules. Using its own MiXCR run on the 5' RACE reads, TCRdb lists one record per CDR3 protein. Among 84,000 or so distinct CDR3 sequences listed, 14% to 15% were seen once. The sequenced sample was whole blood. The V call is TRBV11-2, the J call TRBJ2-7; D unclear. The source of this sequence is an adult who was a healthcare worker with PCR-confirmed SARS-CoV-2 infection or an uninfected control (not recorded which). The CDR3 sequence is CASSLDLQYLNYEQYF. The CDR3 region has the DNA TGTGCCAGCAGCTTAGATCTGCAGTACCTAAACTACGAGCAGTACTTC.